The 2 T cell receptor beta chains below were found in one sample sequenced in a study of blood T cells in healthy people across ages. A sample-barcoded 5' primer and a J-beta primer mix were used in a second PCR of roughly 6 to 11 cycles. One entry per CDR3 protein, called by TCRdb with MiXCR from the 5' RACE reads. The data show some 1,000,000 distinct CDR3 sequences, around 25% seen once. The same data also contributed to another study, on T cells of mothers and their children.

The sample comprised blood. The source of these receptors is a girl between 2 and 10 years old in good health.

The table lists this clonotype with a few counts. The chain joins TRBV29-1 to TRBJ2-2; TRBD1 matches at 7 bases. Germline V gene lookup returns CDR1 SQVTM and CDR2 ANQGSEA. J lost 5 bases, V lost 7 bases, and 10 bases had no gene match. The CDR3 totals 14 residues. CDR3 loop: CSGTGVYGTGELFF. The DNA for the CDR3 is TGCAGCGGAACAGGGGTTTACGGAACCGGGGAGCTGTTTTTT.

The gene calls are TRBV12-3 or TRBV12-4 and TRBJ2-1, with D unclear. The CDR3 covers 13 residues. The V gene lost 2 bases and the J gene lost 8 bases, with 10 bases spanning the gap. The CDR3 reads CASSLSGKDEQFF. The CDR3 region has the DNA TGTGCCAGCAGTTTATCTGGGAAGGATGAGCAGTTCTTC.